A selection of T cell receptor beta chains follows, all from one sample in a study of blood T cell repertoires in COVID-19. Sequencing was performed with immunoSEQ multiplex PCR; in TCRdb, only in-frame clones are kept and a portion is missing. The sample includes under 200,000 clones, almost 90% of them seen just once. The source material was peripheral blood. The source of these receptors is a man between 18 and 29 years old with active or convalescent COVID-19. CDR3s include the opening cysteine and the closing phenylalanine or tryptophan. D genes are given only for firm matches. A clone size is listed for some rows: how often the clone was seen (once, few, many), or a class if it is expanded.

TRBV7-6	-	TRBD2	TRBJ2-1	TGTGCCAGCAGTCCCCCGGCTAGCGGGGGGATCAGCTCCTACAATGAGCAGTTCTTC	CASSPPASGGISSYNEQFF
TRBV5-8	-	TRBD1	TRBJ1-1	TGTGCCAGCAGCTTCCAACAGGGGTTCACTGAAGCTTTCTTT	CASSFQQGFTEAFF
TRBV27	-	-	TRBJ2-3	TGTGCCAGCAGTCTTCGCCGGGACTTTACAGATACGCAGTATTTT	CASSLRRDFTDTQYF
TRBV30	-	-	TRBJ1-1	TGTGCTGGGGGAGGGGAGGAAGCTTTCTTT	CAGGGEEAFF
TRBV12-3/TRBV12-4	-	-	TRBJ1-2	TGTGCCAGCAGTTTAGGTTCCGGTTTTGGCTACACCTTC	CASSLGSGFGYTF
TRBV19	once	TRBD1	TRBJ1-3	TGTGCCAGTAGTGTACAGGGGCGGCCTGGAAACACCATATATTTT	CASSVQGRPGNTIYF
TRBV7-2	-	TRBD1	TRBJ1-1	TGTGCCAGCAGCGAAAACATTGGGACAGCAGCTGAAGCTTTCTTT	CASSENIGTAAEAFF
TRBV5-1	-	-	TRBJ1-6	TGCGCCAGCAGCTTGGATAGAAACTCTAATTCACCCCTCCACTTT	CASSLDRNSNSPLHF
TRBV7-2	-	TRBD2	TRBJ2-1	TGTGCCAGCTCCCGGACTAGCGGGGGGGTAACCTACAATGAGCAGTTCTTC	CASSRTSGGVTYNEQFF
TRBV5-1	-	TRBD1	TRBJ2-7	TGCGCCAGCAGCTTGTGGGGACAGGGGGCTGGAATGGGGTACGAGCAGTACTTC	CASSLWGQGAGMGYEQYF
TRBV6-5	once	TRBD1	TRBJ1-1	TGTGCCAGTTGGGACAGGGCGTACACTGAAGCTTTCTTT	CASWDRAYTEAFF
TRBV3-1/TRBV3-2	-	TRBD1	TRBJ1-1	TGTGCCAGCAGCCCCCGACAGGGCACTGAAGCTTTCTTT	CASSPRQGTEAFF
TRBV6-6	-	-	TRBJ1-5	TGTGCCAGCAGTCAGGTACAGGGAGGGGGTAGCAATCAGCCCCAGCATTTT	CASSQVQGGGSNQPQHF
TRBV9	-	TRBD2	TRBJ2-5	TGTGCCAGCAGCACCGGGGGGACTCCATCTAGCCAAGAGACCCAGTACTTC	CASSTGGTPSSQETQYF
TRBV6-5	-	-	TRBJ2-5	TGTGCCAGCAGTAGGGGGTTCCAAGAGACCCAGTACTTC	CASSRGFQETQYF